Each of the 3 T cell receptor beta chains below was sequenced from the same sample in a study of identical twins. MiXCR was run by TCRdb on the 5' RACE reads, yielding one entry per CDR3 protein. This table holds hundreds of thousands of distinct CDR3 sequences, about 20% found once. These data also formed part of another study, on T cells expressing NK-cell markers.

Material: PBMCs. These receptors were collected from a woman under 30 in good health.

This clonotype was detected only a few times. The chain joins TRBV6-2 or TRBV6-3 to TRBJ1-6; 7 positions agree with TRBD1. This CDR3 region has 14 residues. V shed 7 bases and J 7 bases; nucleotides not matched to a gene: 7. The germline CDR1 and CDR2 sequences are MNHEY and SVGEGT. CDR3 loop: CASTRQGRNSPLHF. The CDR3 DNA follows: TGTGCCAGCACCAGACAGGGAAGGAATTCACCCCTCCACTTT.

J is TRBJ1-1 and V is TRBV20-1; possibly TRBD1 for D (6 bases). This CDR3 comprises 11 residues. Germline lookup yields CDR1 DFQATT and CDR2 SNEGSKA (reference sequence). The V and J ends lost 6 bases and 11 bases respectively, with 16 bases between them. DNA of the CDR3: TGCAGTGCCTTCACAGGGCTCTGGGCTTTCTTT. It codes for CSAFTGLWAFF.

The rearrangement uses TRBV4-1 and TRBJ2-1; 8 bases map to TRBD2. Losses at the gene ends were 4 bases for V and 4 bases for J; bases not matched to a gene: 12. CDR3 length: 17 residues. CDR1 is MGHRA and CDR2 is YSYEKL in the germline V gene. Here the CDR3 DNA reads TGCGCCAGCAGCCCACGTCCAGCGGGGGCCAATTACAATGAGCAGTTCTTC. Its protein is CASSPRPAGANYNEQFF.